A single sample gave rise to the 25 T cell receptor beta chains below, sequenced in a study of early T cells in non-severe SARS-CoV-2 infection (dated by TCRdb to about 2021). Library construction relied on 5' RACE. Sequencing took place on a NextSeq 500. In TCRdb, the public reads were trimmed at Q25 with fastp and aligned with MiXCR, with productive beta chains retained. CDR3 protein sequences are deduplicated, and each keeps its most common genes and DNA. A total of tens of thousands of distinct CDR3 sequences appear in this sample, 11% to 15% of them only once. The ten largest make up 3% to 3.5% of the sample. Sequencing input: whole blood. Receptor source: an adult who was a healthcare worker with PCR-confirmed SARS-CoV-2 infection or an uninfected control (not recorded which).

This clonotype was found many times. The J gene is TRBJ2-1, the V gene TRBV18, with no clear D. This CDR3 spans 13 amino acids. V lost 4 bases and J 0 bases, leaving 4 bases between the germline ends. CDR1 is KGHSH, CDR2 LQKENI, per germline. CDR3 DNA: TGTGCCAGCTCACGGAGCTCCTACAATGAGCAGTTCTTC. Translation: CASSRSSYNEQFF.

The table lists this clonotype with many counts. J is TRBJ2-5 and V is TRBV7-2; the D call may be TRBD1 or TRBD2 (5 bases each). Trimming left V 5 bases short and J 6 bases short, with 16 bases between. This CDR3 region has 14 residues. Germline V lookup: CDR1 SGHTA, CDR2 FQGNSA. In nucleotides, the CDR3 is TGTGCCAGCAGCCATCCGGGACCCAGTAAGACCCAGTACTTC. Translating gives CASSHPGPSKTQYF.

This clonotype appeared a few times. The chain carries TRBV29-1 and TRBJ2-1; D possibly corresponds to TRBD2 (5 bases). The CDR3 consists of 12 residues. Germline CDR1 is SQVTM and CDR2 is ANQGSEA. The V gene lost 3 bases and the J gene lost 8 bases, with 11 bases spanning the gap. Here the CDR3 reads CSVERVLYEQFF. Here the CDR3 DNA reads TGCAGCGTTGAGAGGGTTCTGTATGAGCAGTTCTTC.

The chain employs TRBV12-3 or TRBV12-4 and TRBJ1-2, with D unclear. Trimming stripped 3 bases from V and 7 bases from J, with 12 bases between. The CDR3 consists of 13 residues. The CDR3: CASSFRTTSGYTF. CDR3 DNA: TGTGCCAGCAGTTTTCGGACGACATCTGGCTACACCTTC.

Only a few counts were recorded for this clonotype. The chain is built from TRBV12-3 or TRBV12-4 and TRBJ1-1; D is possibly TRBD1 (5 bases). Trimming pared 6 bases from V and 1 base from J, leaving 21 bases between. The CDR3 runs to 17 residues. CDR3 amino acids: CASSQGGRGQSNTEAFF. Here the CDR3 DNA reads TGTGCCAGCAGCCAGGGAGGCCGGGGCCAATCGAACACTGAAGCTTTCTTT.

This sequence joins TRBV3-1 and TRBJ2-1, with TRBD2 matching 9 bases. Per germline, CDR1 LGHDT and CDR2 YNNKEL (reference sequence). V dropped 7 bases and J dropped 4; count of bases not matched to a gene: 5. The CDR3 runs 14 residues. CDR3 residues: CASTLTSGYNEQFF. The CDR3 coding sequence is TGTGCCAGCACCTTGACTAGCGGTTACAATGAGCAGTTCTTC.

The sample holds one count of this clonotype. A much larger clone sits a single nucleotide away, making a read error possible. V gene TRBV30 combines with J gene TRBJ1-2; maybe TRBD1 (5 bases). Germline CDR1 is GTSNPN and CDR2 is SVGIG (reference sequence). V was pared by 1 base and J by 7 bases, with 16 bases between. The length of the CDR3 is 14 residues. The CDR3 reads CAWSGGDLHSGYTF. CDR3 in DNA: TGTGCCTGGAGTGGCGGGGACCTACACTCTGGCTACACCTTC.

This chain links TRBV7-8 with TRBJ1-1, with TRBD1 identical over 9 bases. Germline loops: CDR1 SGHVS, CDR2 FQNEAQ. Trimming took 4 bases from V and 5 from J; bases not matched to a gene: 5. The CDR3 loop spans 14 amino acids. The CDR3 coding sequence is TGTGCCAGCAGCTCACAGGGGGCTACGACTGAAGCTTTCTTT. It encodes CASSSQGATTEAFF. Filled out from reference TRBV7-8 and TRBJ1-1, the complete variable domain reads GAGVSQSPRYKVAKRGQDVALRCDPISGHVSLFWYQQALGQGPEFLTYFQNEAQLDKSGLPSDRFFAERPEGSVSTLKIQRTQQEDSAVYLCASSSQGATTEAFFGQGTRLTVV.

The chain uses TRBV12-3 or TRBV12-4 and TRBJ1-4; D uncertain. The ends were cut back, 6 bases at V and 5 bases at J, with 4 bases in the middle. CDR3 size: 11 residues. The chain's CDR3 is CASSFNEKLFF. Written as DNA, the CDR3 is TGTGCCAGCAGCTTCAATGAAAAACTGTTTTTT.

This clonotype was detected ten times or more. The J gene is TRBJ2-7, the V gene TRBV20-1; D unclear. Trimming took 5 bases from V and 2 from J, leaving 10 bases between them. Germline CDR1 DFQATT, CDR2 SNEGSKA (reference sequence). This CDR3 has 12 residues. The CDR3 DNA is TGCAGTGCTCTAAAGGATGCCTACGAGCAGTACTTC. Translated, it gives CSALKDAYEQYF.

This chain joins TRBV7-9 and TRBJ1-4, with D maybe TRBD1 (5 bases). The CDR3 covers 15 residues. Germline CDR1 reads SEHNR; CDR2 reads FQNEAQ (reference sequence). V was cut by 3 bases and J by 5 bases, with 13 bases left in between. In DNA form, the CDR3 reads TGTGCCAGCAGCTTTTCGGGGCTCGTGAATGAAAAACTGTTTTTT. This translates into CASSFSGLVNEKLFF.

There are a few counts of this clonotype. The chain has TRBV7-9 and TRBJ1-1; 9 nucleotides agree with TRBD1. Germline-derived CDR1 and CDR2 are SEHNR and FQNEAQ (reference sequence). The CDR3 has 16 amino acids. V dropped 5 bases and J dropped 0; count of bases not matched to a gene: 7. CDR3 residues: CASSLWTGEMNTEAFF. The CDR3 DNA reads as TGTGCCAGCAGCCTATGGACAGGGGAAATGAACACTGAAGCTTTCTTT.

This clonotype was recorded a few times. The genes are TRBV7-9 and TRBJ2-1; 7 bases match TRBD2. In germline, CDR1 is SEHNR, CDR2 FQNEAQ (reference sequence). The CDR3 covers 13 residues. V gave up 5 bases and J gave up 14 bases; unmatched junction bases: 12. DNA for the CDR3: TGTGCCAGCAGCGCTAGCGGAGCCCTCGGGGAGTTCTTC. This codes for CASSASGALGEFF.

The chain joins TRBV2 to TRBJ2-7, with a tentative D call TRBD1 (5 bases). V dropped 8 bases and J dropped 5 bases, with 13 bases sitting between them. The CDR3 is 12 residues long. CDR1 SNHLY and CDR2 FYNNEI come from the germline V gene. The CDR3 protein is CASGTAGNEQYF. CDR3 nucleotide sequence: TGTGCCAGCGGTACTGCAGGGAACGAGCAGTACTTC.

This clonotype was counted a few times. CDR3 in amino acids: CASSFSKTGVYEQYF. The CDR3, as DNA: TGTGCCAGCAGTTTCTCCAAGACAGGGGTCTACGAGCAGTACTTC. This chain uses TRBV6-5 with TRBJ2-7, with 8 bases lining up with TRBD1. V trimming: 4 bases; J trimming: 3 bases; junction bases outside the gene matches: 8. CDR3 length: 15 amino acids. The germline CDR1 and CDR2 sequences are MNHEY and SVGAGI.

The CDR3 protein is CARSHYRGPIYGYTF. CDR3 DNA sequence: TGTGCCAGAAGCCACTACAGGGGCCCGATCTATGGCTACACCTTC. The chain couples TRBV5-3 to TRBJ1-2, with TRBD1 matching over 7 bases. Being an ORF, TRBV5-3 has a function that is uncertain. There are 15 residues in the CDR3. V shed 4 bases and J 4 bases; nucleotides not matched to a gene: 10.

This clonotype was recorded a few times. The chain carries TRBV7-8 and TRBJ2-1; D is unclear. Trimming removed 3 bases from V and 10 bases from J, with 10 bases in between. Per germline, CDR1 SGHVS and CDR2 FQNEAQ. The CDR3 contains 12 residues. The CDR3 DNA reads as TGTGCCAGCAGCTTGCACATTAGGGAGCAGTTCTTC. Translation: CASSLHIREQFF.

V is TRBV19 and J is TRBJ2-2; 9 bases fit TRBD1. The CDR3 runs to 17 residues. V lost 4 bases, J lost 1 base, and 7 bases stayed unmatched. CDR1 is LNHDA and CDR2 is SQIVND in the germline V gene (reference sequence). In DNA form, the CDR3 reads TGTGCCAGTAGTACCTCCGGGACAGGGCAGAACACCGGGGAGCTGTTTTTT. The encoded protein is CASSTSGTGQNTGELFF.

In DNA, the CDR3 is TGCAGCGTTGGTCACAATGAGCAGTTCTTC. As protein: CSVGHNEQFF. The V and J genes are TRBV29-1 and TRBJ2-1; D gene unclear. CDR3 size: 10 residues. Germline V lookup: CDR1 SQVTM, CDR2 ANQGSEA. V gave up 4 bases and J gave up 5 bases, with 3 bases separating them.

This clonotype has only a few counts. The V call is TRBV10-2, the J call TRBJ2-2; 9 positions agree with TRBD1. Germline CDR1 reads WSHSY; CDR2 reads SAAADI. The V segment lost 8 bases and the J segment 10 bases; nucleotides outside the gene matches: 11. This CDR3 is built from 14 residues. CDR3 bases: TGCGCCAGCGTTGGGACAGGGATCACCAAGGAGCTGTTTTTT. This codes for CASVGTGITKELFF.

This clonotype was found a few times. This chain links TRBV6-2 or TRBV6-3 with TRBJ1-4; tentative D call: TRBD1 (6 bases). This CDR3 has 16 residues. Germline CDR1 MNHEY, CDR2 SVGEGT. Trimming shortened V by 6 bases and J by 6 bases, and 20 bases separated the two germline ends. The CDR3 here is CASSPFYRGADEKLFF. The CDR3, as DNA: TGTGCCAGCAGCCCCTTTTACCGGGGGGCGGATGAAAAACTGTTTTTT.

The chain has TRBV6-1 and TRBJ1-1; no firm D call. This CDR3 contains 13 residues. V was cut by 3 bases and J by 7 bases, with 12 bases left in between. Germline V gives CDR1 MNHNS, CDR2 SASEGT. The CDR3 coding sequence is TGTGCCAGCAGTGACGGGCGGCACAATGAAGCTTTCTTT. Translation: CASSDGRHNEAFF.

This clonotype was seen ten or more times. This sequence joins TRBV27 and TRBJ2-7; D not certain. The germline V gene has CDR1 MNHEY and CDR2 SMNVEV (reference sequence). The CDR3 sequence is 13 residues long. The V end was cut by 0 bases, the J end by 1 base, with 4 bases between. The CDR3 region has the DNA TGTGCCAGCAGTTTATCGGGGTCCTACGAGCAGTACTTC. This codes for CASSLSGSYEQYF.

This chain connects TRBV11-2 to TRBJ2-5; 15 nucleotides align to TRBD2. Unmatched junction bases numbered 13, after V lost 4 bases and J lost 1 base. The CDR3 spans 20 residues. From germline, CDR1 is SGHAT and CDR2 FQNNGV. CDR3 DNA sequence: TGTGCCAGCAGCTCTATCCCGGGACTAGCGGGAGGATCGGCCCAAGAGACCCAGTACTTC. Translation: CASSSIPGLAGGSAQETQYF. Full variable domain (outside the CDR3, taken from reference TRBV11-2 and TRBJ2-5): EAGVAQSPRYKIIEKRQSVAFWCNPISGHATLYWYQQILGQGPKLLIQFQNNGVVDDSQLPKDRFSAERLKGVDSTLKIQPAKLEDSAVYLCASSSIPGLAGGSAQETQYFGPGTRLLVL.

This clonotype was observed a few times. Here the CDR3 DNA reads TGTGCCAGCAGCCCGGGACAGTCCCGAACCAAAAACATTCAGTACTTC. This sequence encodes CASSPGQSRTKNIQYF. The chain joins TRBV11-2 to TRBJ2-4; TRBD1 matches 7 bases. There are 16 residues in the CDR3. Germline V gene data show CDR1 as SGHAT and CDR2 as FQNNGV. The junction had 9 bases not matched to a gene; V was cut back by 5 bases and J by 2 bases.